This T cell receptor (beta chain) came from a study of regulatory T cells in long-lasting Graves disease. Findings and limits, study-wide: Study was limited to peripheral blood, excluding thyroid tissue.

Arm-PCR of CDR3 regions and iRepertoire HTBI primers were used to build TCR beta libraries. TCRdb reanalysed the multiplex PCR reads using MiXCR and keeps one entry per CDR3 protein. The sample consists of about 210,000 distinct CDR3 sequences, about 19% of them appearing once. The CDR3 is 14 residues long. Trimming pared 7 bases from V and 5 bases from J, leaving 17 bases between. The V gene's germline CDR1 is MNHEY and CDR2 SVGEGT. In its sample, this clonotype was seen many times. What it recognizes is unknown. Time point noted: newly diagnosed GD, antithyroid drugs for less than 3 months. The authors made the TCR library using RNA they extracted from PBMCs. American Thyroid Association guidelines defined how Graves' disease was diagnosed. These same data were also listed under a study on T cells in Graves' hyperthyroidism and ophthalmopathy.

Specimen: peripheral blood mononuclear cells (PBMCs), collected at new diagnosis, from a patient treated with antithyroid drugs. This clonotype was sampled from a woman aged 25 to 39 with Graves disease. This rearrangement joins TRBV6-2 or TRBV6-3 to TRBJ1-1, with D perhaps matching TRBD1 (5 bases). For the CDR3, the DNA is TGTGCCAGCACGGGGACCGCGCCACATACTGAAGCTTTCTTT. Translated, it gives CASTGTAPHTEAFF.